This note documents a single TCR beta chain sequence. The sample belongs to a study of response to subunit inactivated influenza vaccine. In TCRdb, the RT-PCR reads were re-called with MiXCR into one record per CDR3 protein. This repertoire shows almost 250,000 distinct CDR3 sequences, about 12% found once; its top ten account for 7.8%. The source is a man between 45 and 60 years old who received an inactivated influenza vaccine. This material consisted of non-naive T cells sorted from PBMCs, taken roughly 2 weeks before vaccination.

The CDR3 reads CASSQGQGPSTGELFF. CDR3 in DNA: TGTGCCAGCAGCCAAGGACAGGGGCCGAGCACCGGGGAGCTGTTTTTT. V gene TRBV14 combines with J gene TRBJ2-2; TRBD1 matches 8 bases. The CDR3 loop spans 16 amino acids. V lost 1 base, J lost 4 bases, and 5 bases stayed unmatched. CDR1 and CDR2 from the germline V gene are SGHDN and FVKESK.